This T cell receptor beta chain was found in a study of blood T cell repertoires in COVID-19. The data were produced by immunoSEQ multiplex PCR, yet TCRdb's version contains in-frame clones alone and is incomplete. Found here are approximately 100,000 clones, approximately 86% of them singletons; the top ten hold around 6.9%. This CDR3 region has 14 residues. V dropped 10 bases and J dropped 6 bases, with 19 bases sitting between them. Germline loops: CDR1 MRHNA, CDR2 SNTAGT. The chain combines TRBV6-4 with TRBJ2-1; TRBD1 is a possible D gene (7 bases). The sequence came from a woman aged 55-69 years with acute or convalescent COVID-19. The sample consisted of peripheral blood. As DNA, the CDR3 is TGTGCCACTCGAGAGCGGCAGGGGGGCAATGAGCAGTTCTTC. It codes for CATRERQGGNEQFF.